This entry features one TCR beta chain sequence. This sample was included in a study of blood T cell repertoires in COVID-19. Background on the study: There were acute and convalescent COVID-19 samples, and they came from the United States, Italy and Spain. Sample material is recorded as cDNA or gDNA derived from T cells, B-cell-depleted T cells, or PBMCs.

The CDR3 consists of 13 residues. V gave up 2 bases and J gave up 12 bases, with 17 bases separating them. Germline-derived CDR1 and CDR2 are MGHDK and SYGVNS. Original processing methods: Nucleated cell counts were estimated from reference gene primer amplification. Sequencing was performed with immunoSEQ multiplex PCR; in TCRdb, only in-frame clones are kept and a portion is missing. The V and J calls and clone size were taken over from that table, and D and trimming were inferred from the DNA. The sample contains 410,000 or so clones, just over 85% of which appear only once. The TCR originated in a woman younger than 45 with active or convalescent COVID-19. The rearrangement links TRBV25-1 to TRBJ2-7; TRBD1 might be the D (6 bases). Sequencing was done on a sample of peripheral blood. The CDR3 loop is CASSERSDRERYF. CDR3 DNA sequence: TGTGCCAGCAGTGAAAGGTCGGACAGAGAGAGGTACTTC.